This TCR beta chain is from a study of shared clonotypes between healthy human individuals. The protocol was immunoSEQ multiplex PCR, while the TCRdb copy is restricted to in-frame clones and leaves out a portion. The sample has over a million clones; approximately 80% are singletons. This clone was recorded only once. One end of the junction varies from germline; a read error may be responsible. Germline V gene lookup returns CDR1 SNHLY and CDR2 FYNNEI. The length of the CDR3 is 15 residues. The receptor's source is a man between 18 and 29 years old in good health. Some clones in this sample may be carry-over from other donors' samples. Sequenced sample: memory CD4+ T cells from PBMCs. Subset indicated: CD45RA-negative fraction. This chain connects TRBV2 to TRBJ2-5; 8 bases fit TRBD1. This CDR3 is CASSEEDRVVETQYF. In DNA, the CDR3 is TGTGCCAGCAGCGAAGAGGACAGGGTGGTAGAGACCCAGTACTTC.